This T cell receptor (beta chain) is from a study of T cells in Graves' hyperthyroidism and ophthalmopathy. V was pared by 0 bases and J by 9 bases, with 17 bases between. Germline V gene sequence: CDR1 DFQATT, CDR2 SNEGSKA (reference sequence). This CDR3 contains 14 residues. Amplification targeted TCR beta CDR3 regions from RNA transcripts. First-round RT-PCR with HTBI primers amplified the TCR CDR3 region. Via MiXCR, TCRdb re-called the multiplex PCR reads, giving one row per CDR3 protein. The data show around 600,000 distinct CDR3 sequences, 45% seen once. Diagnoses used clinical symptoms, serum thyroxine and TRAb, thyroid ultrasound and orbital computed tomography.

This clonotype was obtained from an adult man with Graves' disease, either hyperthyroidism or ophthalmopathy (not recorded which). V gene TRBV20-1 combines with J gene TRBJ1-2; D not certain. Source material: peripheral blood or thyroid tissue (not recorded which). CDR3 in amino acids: CSARDEGSQTRYTF. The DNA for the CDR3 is TGCAGTGCTAGAGATGAGGGCAGCCAAACCCGCTACACCTTC.